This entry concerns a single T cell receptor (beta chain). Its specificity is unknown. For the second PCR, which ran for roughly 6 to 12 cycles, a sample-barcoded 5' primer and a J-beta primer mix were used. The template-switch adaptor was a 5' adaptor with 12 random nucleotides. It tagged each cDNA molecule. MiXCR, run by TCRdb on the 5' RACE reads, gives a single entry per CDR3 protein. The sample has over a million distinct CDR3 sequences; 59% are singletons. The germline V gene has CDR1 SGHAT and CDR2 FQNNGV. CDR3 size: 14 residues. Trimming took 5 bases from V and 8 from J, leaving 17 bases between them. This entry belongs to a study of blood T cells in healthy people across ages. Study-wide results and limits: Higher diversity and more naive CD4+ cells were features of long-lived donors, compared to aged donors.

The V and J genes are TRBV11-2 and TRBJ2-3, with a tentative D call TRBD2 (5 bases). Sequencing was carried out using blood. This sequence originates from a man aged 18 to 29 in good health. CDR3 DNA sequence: TGTGCCAGCAGCGTAGTCGAAAAGGCGGGTACGCAGTATTTT. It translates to CASSVVEKAGTQYF.